A few counts support the clone carrying this TCR beta chain. What it binds is unknown. These data belong to a study of T-cell reconstitution after alpha-beta-depleted transplantation in children. General study points: One year after transplant, T-cell counts and diversity came mostly from newly produced T cells. Several patients had high TCRbeta diversity at day 60; it came from surviving recipient T cells and thymic progenitors. By about two months after transplant, alpha-beta T cells reportedly arose from several hundred graft clones that had expanded.

Unique molecular identifiers were used in preparing the TCRbeta library. Each CDR3 protein is one row after TCRdb ran MiXCR on the PCR reads. The sample lists a few hundred thousand distinct CDR3 sequences, over 20% occurring once. This specimen consisted of PBMCs, mostly from graft donor cells, obtained 180 days after TCRalphabeta/CD19-depleted stem cell transplant. The sequence was collected from a male patient aged 5 to 17 who had a stem cell transplant for acute lymphoblastic leukemia, so the T cells may come from the graft donor.

The DNA for the CDR3 is TGTGCCAGCAGTGGAAAAGGGGGGTGGGAGACCCAGTACTTC. As protein: CASSGKGGWETQYF. The chain is built from TRBV27 and TRBJ2-5; tentatively, D is TRBD1 or TRBD2 (6 bases each). This CDR3 is 14 amino acids long. V was cut by 5 bases and J by 5 bases, with 15 bases left in between. Per the germline V gene, CDR1 is MNHEY and CDR2 is SMNVEV (reference sequence).